The T cell receptor beta chain under discussion was sequenced for a study of blood T cell repertoires in COVID-19. A case of COVID-19 had been met by exposed participants within 2 weeks before study entry. Under the authors' procedure: Amplification of reference gene primers provided the estimated nucleated cell counts. Assay used: immunoSEQ multiplex PCR; TCRdb lists only in-frame clones, some missing. The V and J calls and clone size come from that table; D and trimming were worked out from the DNA. The sample records some 300,000 clones, approximately 90% being singletons. The CDR3 covers 18 residues. Trimming removed 10 bases at V and 1 base at J, with 27 bases between. The germline V gene encodes CDR1 LGHNT and CDR2 FRNRAP.

The receptor was isolated from a woman aged 25 to 45 who had been exposed to COVID-19. The sample taken for sequencing was PBMCs or T cells enriched from blood (not recorded which). The chain combines TRBV12-5 with TRBJ2-3, with D tentatively TRBD2 (8 bases). As DNA, the CDR3 is TGTGCTACCCAGGGGGGGACTAGGCCTTCTCTGCGCACAGATACGCAGTATTTT. This codes for CATQGGTRPSLRTDTQYF. Full variable domain (remainder filled in from reference TRBV12-5 and TRBJ2-3): DARVTQTPRHKVTEMGQEVTMRCQPILGHNTVFWYRQTMMQGLELLAYFRNRAPLDDSGMPKDRFSAEMPDATLATLKIQPSEPRDSAVYFCATQGGTRPSLRTDTQYFGPGTRLTVL.